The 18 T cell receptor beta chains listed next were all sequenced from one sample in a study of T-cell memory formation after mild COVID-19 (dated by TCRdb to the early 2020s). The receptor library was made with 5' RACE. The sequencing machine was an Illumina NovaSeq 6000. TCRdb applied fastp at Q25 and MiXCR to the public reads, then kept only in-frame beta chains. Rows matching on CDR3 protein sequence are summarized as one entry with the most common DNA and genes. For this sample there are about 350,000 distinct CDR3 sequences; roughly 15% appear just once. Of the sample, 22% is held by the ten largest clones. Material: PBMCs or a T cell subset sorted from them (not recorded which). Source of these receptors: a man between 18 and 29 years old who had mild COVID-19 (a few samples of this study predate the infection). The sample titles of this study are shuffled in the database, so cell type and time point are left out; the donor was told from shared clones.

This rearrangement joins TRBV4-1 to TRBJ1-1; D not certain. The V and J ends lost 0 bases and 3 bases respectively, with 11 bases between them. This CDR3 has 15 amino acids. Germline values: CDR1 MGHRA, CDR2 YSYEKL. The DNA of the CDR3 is TGCGCCAGCAGCCAAGAGCCGGGGATGGACACTGAAGCTTTCTTT. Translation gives CASSQEPGMDTEAFF.

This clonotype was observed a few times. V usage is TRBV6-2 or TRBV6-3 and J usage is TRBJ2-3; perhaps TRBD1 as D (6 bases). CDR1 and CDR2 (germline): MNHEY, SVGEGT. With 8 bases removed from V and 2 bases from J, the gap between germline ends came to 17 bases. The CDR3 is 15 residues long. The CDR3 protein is CASASLGAFTDTQYF. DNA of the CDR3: TGTGCCAGCGCCTCTTTGGGGGCTTTCACAGATACGCAGTATTTT.

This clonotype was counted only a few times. The CDR3 coding sequence is TGTGCCATCAGTGCAGGGGGCATTTCACCCCTCCACTTT. This gives the protein CAISAGGISPLHF. The J gene is TRBJ1-6, the V gene TRBV10-3; 8 bases agree with TRBD1. The CDR3 has 13 amino acids. With 4 bases clipped from V and 9 bases from J, the junction kept 2 bases outside the gene matches. Looked up from germline, CDR1 is ENHRY and CDR2 is SYGVKD.

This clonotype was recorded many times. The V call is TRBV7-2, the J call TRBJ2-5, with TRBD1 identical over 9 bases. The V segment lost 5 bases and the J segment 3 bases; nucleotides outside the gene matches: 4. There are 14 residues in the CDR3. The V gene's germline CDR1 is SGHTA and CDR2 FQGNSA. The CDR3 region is CASSLTGGKETQYF. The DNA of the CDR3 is TGTGCCAGCAGCCTGACAGGGGGTAAAGAGACCCAGTACTTC.

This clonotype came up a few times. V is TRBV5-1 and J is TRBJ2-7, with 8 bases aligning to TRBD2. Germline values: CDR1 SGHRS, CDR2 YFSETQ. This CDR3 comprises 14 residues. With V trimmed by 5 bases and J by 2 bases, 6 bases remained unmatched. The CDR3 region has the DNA TGCGCCAGCAGTAAAGCGGGGGATGCCTACGAGCAGTACTTC. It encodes CASSKAGDAYEQYF.

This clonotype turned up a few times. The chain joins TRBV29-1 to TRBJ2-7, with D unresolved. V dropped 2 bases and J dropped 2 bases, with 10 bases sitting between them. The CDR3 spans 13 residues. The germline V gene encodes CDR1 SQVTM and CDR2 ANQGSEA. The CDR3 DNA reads TGCAGCGTTGAACGAGGATCTCCCTACGAGCAGTACTTC. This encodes CSVERGSPYEQYF.

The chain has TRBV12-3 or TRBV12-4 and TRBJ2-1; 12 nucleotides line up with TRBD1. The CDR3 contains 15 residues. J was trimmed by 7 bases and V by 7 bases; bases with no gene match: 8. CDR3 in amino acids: CASTSGTGGVNEQFF. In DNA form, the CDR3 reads TGTGCCAGCACCTCCGGGACAGGGGGCGTGAATGAGCAGTTCTTC.

This CDR3 is CSARDPGGSYNEQFF. The CDR3 DNA reads TGCAGTGCTAGAGACCCGGGGGGCTCCTACAATGAGCAGTTCTTC. V is TRBV20-1 and J is TRBJ2-1, with 7 bases fitting TRBD2. Germline assignment: CDR1 DFQATT and CDR2 SNEGSKA (reference sequence). The CDR3 runs 15 residues. The ends lost 0 bases at V and 0 bases at J; junction bases unmatched: 2.

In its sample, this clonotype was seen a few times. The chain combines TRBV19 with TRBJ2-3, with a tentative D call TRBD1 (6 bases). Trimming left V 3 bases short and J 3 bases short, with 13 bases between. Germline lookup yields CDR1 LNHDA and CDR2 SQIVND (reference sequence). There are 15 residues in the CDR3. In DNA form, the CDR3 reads TGTGCCAGTAGTATCGCAGGGGTCCCTACAGATACGCAGTATTTT. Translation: CASSIAGVPTDTQYF. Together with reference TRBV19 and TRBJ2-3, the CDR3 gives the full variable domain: DGGITQSPKYLFRKEGQNVTLSCEQNLNHDAMYWYRQDPGQGLRLIYYSQIVNDFQKGDIAEGYSVSREKKESFPLTVTSAQKNPTAFYLCASSIAGVPTDTQYFGPGTRLTVL.

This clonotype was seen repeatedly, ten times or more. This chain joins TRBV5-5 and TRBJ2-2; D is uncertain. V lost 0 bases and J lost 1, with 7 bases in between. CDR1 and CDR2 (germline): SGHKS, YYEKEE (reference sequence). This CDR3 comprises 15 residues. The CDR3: CASSLAPGNTGELFF. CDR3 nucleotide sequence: TGTGCCAGCAGCTTGGCTCCGGGGAACACCGGGGAGCTGTTTTTT.

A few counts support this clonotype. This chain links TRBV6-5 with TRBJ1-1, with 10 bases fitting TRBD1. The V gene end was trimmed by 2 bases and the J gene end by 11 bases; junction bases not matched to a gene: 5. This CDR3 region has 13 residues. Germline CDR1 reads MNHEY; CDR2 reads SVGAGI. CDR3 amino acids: CASSYTGTGVAFF. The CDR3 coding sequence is TGTGCCAGCAGTTACACCGGGACAGGGGTCGCTTTCTTT.

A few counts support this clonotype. The CDR3 DNA reads TGTGCCAGCAGTTACTCGAAGAAGGACGGCCTTCGGCCCCAGCATTTT. Translation gives CASSYSKKDGLRPQHF. The chain links TRBV6-2 or TRBV6-3 to TRBJ1-5, with unresolved D. CDR3 length: 16 amino acids. V dropped 0 bases and J dropped 9 bases, with 18 bases sitting between them. Germline V gene data show CDR1 as MNHEY and CDR2 as SVGEGT.

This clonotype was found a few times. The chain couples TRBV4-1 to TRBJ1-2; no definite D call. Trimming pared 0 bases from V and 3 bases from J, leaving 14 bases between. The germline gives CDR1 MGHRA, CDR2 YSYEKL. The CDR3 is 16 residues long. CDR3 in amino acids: CASSQDTREIYYGYTF. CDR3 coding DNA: TGCGCCAGCAGCCAAGATACGAGGGAGATTTACTATGGCTACACCTTC.

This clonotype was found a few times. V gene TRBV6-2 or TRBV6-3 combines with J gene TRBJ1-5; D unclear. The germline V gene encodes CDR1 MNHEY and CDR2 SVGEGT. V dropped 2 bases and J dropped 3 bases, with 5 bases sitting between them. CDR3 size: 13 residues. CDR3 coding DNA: TGTGCCAGCAGTTACGCGGACAATCAGCCCCAGCATTTT. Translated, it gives CASSYADNQPQHF.

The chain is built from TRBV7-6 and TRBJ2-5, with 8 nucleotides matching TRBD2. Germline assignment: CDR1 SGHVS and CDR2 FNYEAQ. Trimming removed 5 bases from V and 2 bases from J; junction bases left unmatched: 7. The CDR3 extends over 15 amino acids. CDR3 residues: CASSPLLAEQETQYF. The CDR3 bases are TGTGCCAGCAGCCCATTACTAGCGGAACAAGAGACCCAGTACTTC. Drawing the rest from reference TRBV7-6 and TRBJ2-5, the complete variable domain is GAGVSQSPRYKVTKRGQDVALRCDPISGHVSLYWYRQALGQGPEFLTYFNYEAQQDKSGLPNDRFSAERPEGSISTLTIQRTEQRDSAMYRCASSPLLAEQETQYFGPGTRLLVL.

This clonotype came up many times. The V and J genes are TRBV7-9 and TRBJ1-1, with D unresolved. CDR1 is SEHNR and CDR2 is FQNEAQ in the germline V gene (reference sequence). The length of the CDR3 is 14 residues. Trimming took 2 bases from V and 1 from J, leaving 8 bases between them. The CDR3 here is CASSLQQSNTEAFF. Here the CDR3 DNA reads TGTGCCAGCAGCTTACAACAGTCGAACACTGAAGCTTTCTTT.

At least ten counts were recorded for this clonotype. The CDR3 sequence is CASSLAPATGGNSPLHF. Here the CDR3 DNA reads TGCGCCAGCAGCTTGGCACCCGCGACAGGGGGAAATTCACCCCTCCACTTT. The rearrangement links TRBV5-1 to TRBJ1-6; 9 nucleotides match TRBD1. The germline V gene encodes CDR1 SGHRS and CDR2 YFSETQ. This CDR3 is 17 amino acids long. V lost 0 bases to trimming and J lost 7 bases; unmatched junction nucleotides: 8. Based on the CDR3 plus reference TRBV5-1 and TRBJ1-6, the full variable domain is KAGVTQTPRYLIKTRGQQVTLSCSPISGHRSVSWYQQTPGQGLQFLFEYFSETQRNKGNFPGRFSGRQFSNSRSEMNVSTLELGDSALYLCASSLAPATGGNSPLHFGNGTRLTVT.

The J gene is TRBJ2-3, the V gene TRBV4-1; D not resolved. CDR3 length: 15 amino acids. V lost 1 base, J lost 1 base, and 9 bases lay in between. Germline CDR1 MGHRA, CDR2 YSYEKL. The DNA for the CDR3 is TGCGCCAGCAGCCAAGGATATCGGGGCACAGATACGCAGTATTTT. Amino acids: CASSQGYRGTDTQYF.